Here is one T cell receptor (beta chain) with its context. This clonotype was seen a handful of times. Its cognate antigen has yet to be identified. This likely comes from a read error, as the CDR3 has no conserved phenylalanine or tryptophan at its end. The patients picked for sequencing were ones in whom flow cytometry had shown an expansion of CD8+CD57+ cells. All patients had severe acquired aplastic anemia diagnosed by International Study of Aplastic Anemia and Agranulocytosis and Camitta criteria. Patients had received no therapy at the time of blood sampling. In the study, sorted CD4+ and CD8+ blood T cells from patients with severe aplastic anemia and from healthy subjects underwent deep sequencing of TCR repertoires. Patients were enrolled under clinicaltrials.gov protocols 00001620, 01623167, 00001397, 00071045, 00081523 and 00961064 in the USA. Ficoll-Paque density gradient centrifugation was used to isolate peripheral blood mononuclear cells. CD4+ and CD8+ T cells were sorted by FACS or magnetic beads before DNA extraction.

This sample is drawn from a study of CD8+CD57+ T cells in acquired aplastic anemia (dated by TCRdb to the late 2010s). Regarding the research as a whole: DNA extracted from sorted CD4+ and CD8+ cells had a mean of approximately 3.4 ug, with a range of about 0.19 to 27.4 ug. A CD8+CD57+ expansion meant a frequency higher than the mean frequency seen in healthy subjects.

Genomic DNA served as template for TCR beta VDJ combination and CDR3 sequence profiling. An Illumina HiSeq 2000 was the platform used for TCR repertoire sequencing. The paper's data handling went like this. TRBV/TRBJ rearrangement plots, CDR3 size and DJ length profiles, and Simpson's diversity index were used to assess repertoires. The most abundant DNA sequence in the deep sequencing data was defined as the immunodominant clone. CDR3 amino acid sequences were screened for sharing across subjects and were compared with published repertoires and the VDJdb database. The public reads were quality trimmed at Q25 with fastp and then assembled into clones with MiXCR by TCRdb, keeping productive beta chains. For every CDR3 protein sequence, its rows merge into one entry that carries the most common genes and DNA. The V and J calls, along with clone size, are taken from TCRdb and not from the paper's own processing. The sample records 170,000 or so distinct CDR3 sequences, less than 65% of which are singletons. The leading ten clones occupy under 45% of the sample.

The full study reports these points: Fewer than 35 CD8+ CDR3 sequences were found to be shared between patients and controls, but these sequences appeared to be highly expressed in patients and within the immunodominant clones of the patients. Between patients and healthy controls, no significant difference in CD8+ Simpson's diversity was found (P=0.060).

Sequencing was done on a sample of sorted CD4+, CD8+, or CD8+CD57+ T cells (not recorded which) from PBMCs. The clonotype was recovered from a human donor with aplastic anemia.

The bases read TGTGCCAGCAGCTCCACAAGGGGGCGGGACACTGAAGCTTTCCTT. Its protein is CASSSTRGRDTEAFL. The chain links TRBV7-9 with TRBJ1-1, and 7 bases in between align with TRBD1. Trimmed from V: 4 bases; trimmed from J: 3 bases; junction bases lacking a gene match: 8. The germline V gene (reference sequence) specifies SEHNR as CDR1 and FQNEAQ as CDR2. The CDR3 length is 15 residues, termini included. The only DNA kept is the CDR3, 45 bases in frame from the first base.